This T cell receptor (beta chain) emerged from a study of shared clonotypes between healthy human individuals. Across the study: Samples came from two female and a few male donors aged 18 to 49.

This clone was detected a few times. Its cognate antigen is unknown. This table comes from immunoSEQ multiplex PCR, and its TCRdb copy is limited to in-frame clones, with some not included. The sample includes hundreds of thousands of clones, about three quarters of them seen just once. Study observations and caveats: The study sampled only blood, and tissue repertoires likely differ.

The authors divided CD4+ cells into CD45RA+ naive and CD45RA-negative memory subsets. The V gene lost 0 bases and the J gene lost 2 bases, with 4 bases spanning the gap. The CDR3 has 14 residues. Looked up from germline, CDR1 is MNHNY and CDR2 is SVGAGI (reference sequence). The receptor was derived from a woman aged 30 to 39 in good health. The chain links TRBV6-6 to TRBJ1-4; D is undetermined. Sequencing input: memory CD4+ T cells sorted from blood. Subset defined: CD45RA-negative fraction. The CDR3 DNA is TGTGCCAGCAGTTACTCGAGGACTAATGAAAAACTGTTTTTT. It encodes CASSYSRTNEKLFF.